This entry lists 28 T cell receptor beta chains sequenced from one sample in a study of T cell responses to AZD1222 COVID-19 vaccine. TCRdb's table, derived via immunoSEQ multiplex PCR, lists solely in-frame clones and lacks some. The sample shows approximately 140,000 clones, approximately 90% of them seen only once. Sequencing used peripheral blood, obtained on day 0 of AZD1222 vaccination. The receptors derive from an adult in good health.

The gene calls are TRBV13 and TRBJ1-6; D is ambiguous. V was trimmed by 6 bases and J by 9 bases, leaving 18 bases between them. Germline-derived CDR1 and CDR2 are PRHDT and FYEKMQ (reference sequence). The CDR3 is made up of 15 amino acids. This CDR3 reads CASSPRAGLGSPLHF. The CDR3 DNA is TGTGCCAGCAGTCCTAGAGCCGGTTTGGGTTCACCCCTCCACTTT.

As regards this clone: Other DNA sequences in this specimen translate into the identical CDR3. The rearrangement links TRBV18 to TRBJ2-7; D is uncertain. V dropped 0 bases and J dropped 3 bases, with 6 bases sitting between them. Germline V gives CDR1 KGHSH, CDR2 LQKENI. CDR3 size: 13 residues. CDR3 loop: CASSPPGSYEQYF. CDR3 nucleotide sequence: TGTGCCAGCTCACCACCGGGAAGCTACGAGCAGTACTTC.

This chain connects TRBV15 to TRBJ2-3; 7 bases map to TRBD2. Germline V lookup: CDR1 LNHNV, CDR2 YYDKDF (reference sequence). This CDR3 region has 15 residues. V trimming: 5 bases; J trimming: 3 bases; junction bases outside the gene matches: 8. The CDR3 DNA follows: TGTGCCACCAGCCCTCGGACTAGTCATACAGATACGCAGTATTTT. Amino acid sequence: CATSPRTSHTDTQYF.

The CDR3 nucleotides read TGTGCCAGCAGTCCCTATGGGGGGTCGAGTCGAGCTTTCTTT. It translates to CASSPYGGSSRAFF. The chain carries TRBV28 and TRBJ1-1, with D tentatively TRBD1 (5 bases). The V gene lost 5 bases and the J gene lost 10 bases, with 20 bases spanning the gap. The CDR3 spans 14 residues. The V gene's germline CDR1 is MDHEN and CDR2 SYDVKM. The whole variable domain, remainder taken from reference TRBV28 and TRBJ1-1, is DVKVTQSSRYLVKRTGEKVFLECVQDMDHENMFWYRQDPGLGLRLIYFSYDVKMKEKGDIPEGYSVSREKKERFSLILESASTNQTSMYLCASSPYGGSSRAFFGQGTRLTVV.

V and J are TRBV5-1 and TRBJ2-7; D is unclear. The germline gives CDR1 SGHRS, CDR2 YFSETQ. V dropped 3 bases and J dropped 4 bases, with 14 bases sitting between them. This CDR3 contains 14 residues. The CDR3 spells CASSSSSQTYEQYF. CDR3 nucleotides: TGCGCCAGCAGCTCATCTTCACAAACTTACGAGCAGTACTTC.

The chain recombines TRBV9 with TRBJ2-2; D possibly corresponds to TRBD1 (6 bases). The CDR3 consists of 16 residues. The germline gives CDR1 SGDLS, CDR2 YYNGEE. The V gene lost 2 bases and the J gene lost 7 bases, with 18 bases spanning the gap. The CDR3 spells CASSVRDTRTDGELFF. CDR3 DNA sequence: TGTGCCAGCAGCGTCCGGGACACCAGAACAGACGGGGAGCTGTTTTTT.

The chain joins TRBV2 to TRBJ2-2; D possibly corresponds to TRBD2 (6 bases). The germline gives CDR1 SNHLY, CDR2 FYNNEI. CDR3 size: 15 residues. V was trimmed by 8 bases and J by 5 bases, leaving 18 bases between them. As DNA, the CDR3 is TGTGCCAGCGCCCAACCGGGACTGGTGACCGGGGAGCTGTTTTTT. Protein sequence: CASAQPGLVTGELFF.

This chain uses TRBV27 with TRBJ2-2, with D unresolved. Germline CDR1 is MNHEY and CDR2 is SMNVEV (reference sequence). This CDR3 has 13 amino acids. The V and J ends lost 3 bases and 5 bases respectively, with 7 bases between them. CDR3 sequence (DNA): TGTGCCAGCAGTTTGATGGGAACCGGGGAGCTGTTTTTT. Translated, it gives CASSLMGTGELFF.

CDR3: CASSLQGAVAEAFF. CDR3 in DNA: TGTGCCAGCAGCTTACAGGGGGCGGTCGCTGAAGCTTTCTTT. V usage is TRBV7-2 and J usage is TRBJ1-1; 8 bases line up with TRBD1. The CDR3 is made up of 14 amino acids. The V gene end was trimmed by 2 bases and the J gene end by 6 bases; junction bases not matched to a gene: 5. Per germline, CDR1 SGHTA and CDR2 FQGNSA.

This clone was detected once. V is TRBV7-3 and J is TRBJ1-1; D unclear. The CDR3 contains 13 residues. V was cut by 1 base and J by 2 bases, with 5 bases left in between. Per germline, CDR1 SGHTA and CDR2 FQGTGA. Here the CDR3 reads CASSLMGNTEAFF. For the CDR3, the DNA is TGTGCCAGCAGCTTAATGGGAAACACTGAAGCTTTCTTT.

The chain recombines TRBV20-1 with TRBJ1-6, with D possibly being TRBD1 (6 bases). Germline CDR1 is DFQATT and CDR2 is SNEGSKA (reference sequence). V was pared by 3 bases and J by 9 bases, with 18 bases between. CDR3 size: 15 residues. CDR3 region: CSASKDQGGGSPLHF. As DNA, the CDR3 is TGCAGTGCTAGTAAGGATCAAGGGGGTGGTTCACCCCTCCACTTT.

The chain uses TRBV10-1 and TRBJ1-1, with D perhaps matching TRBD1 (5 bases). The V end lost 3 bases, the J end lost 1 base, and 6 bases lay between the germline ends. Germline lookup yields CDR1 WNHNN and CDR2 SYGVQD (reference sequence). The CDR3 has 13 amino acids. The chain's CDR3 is CASSEQANTEAFF. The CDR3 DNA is TGCGCCAGCAGTGAACAGGCGAACACTGAAGCTTTCTTT.

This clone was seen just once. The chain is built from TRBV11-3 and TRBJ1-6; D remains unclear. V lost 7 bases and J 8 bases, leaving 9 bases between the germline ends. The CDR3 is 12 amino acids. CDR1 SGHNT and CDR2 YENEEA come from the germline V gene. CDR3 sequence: CASTQRDSPLHF. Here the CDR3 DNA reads TGTGCCAGCACCCAACGGGATTCACCCCTCCACTTT.

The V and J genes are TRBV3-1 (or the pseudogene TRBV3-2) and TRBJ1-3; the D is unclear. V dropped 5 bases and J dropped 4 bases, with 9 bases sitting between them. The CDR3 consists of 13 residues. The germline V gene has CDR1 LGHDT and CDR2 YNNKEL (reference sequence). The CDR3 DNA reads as TGTGCCAGCAGCGGGAGCCAAGGAAACACCATATATTTT. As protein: CASSGSQGNTIYF.

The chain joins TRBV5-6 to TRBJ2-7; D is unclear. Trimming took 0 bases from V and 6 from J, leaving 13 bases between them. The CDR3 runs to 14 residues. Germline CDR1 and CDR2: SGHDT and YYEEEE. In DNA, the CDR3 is TGTGCCAGCAGCTTGGCCAATAGAGTCCCCGAGCAGTACTTC. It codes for CASSLANRVPEQYF.

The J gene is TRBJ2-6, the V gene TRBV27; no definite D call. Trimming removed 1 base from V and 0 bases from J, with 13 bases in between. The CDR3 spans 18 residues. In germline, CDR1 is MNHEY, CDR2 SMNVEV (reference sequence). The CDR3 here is CASSLWPNLGSGANVLTF. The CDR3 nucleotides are TGTGCCAGCAGTTTATGGCCCAACCTAGGCTCTGGGGCCAACGTCCTGACTTTC.

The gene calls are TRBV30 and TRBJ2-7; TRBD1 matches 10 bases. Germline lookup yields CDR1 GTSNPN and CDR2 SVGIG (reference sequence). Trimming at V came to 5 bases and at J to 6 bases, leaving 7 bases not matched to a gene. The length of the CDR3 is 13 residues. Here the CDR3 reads CAWVRDRGGEQYF. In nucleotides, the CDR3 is TGTGCCTGGGTGCGGGACAGGGGTGGCGAGCAGTACTTC.

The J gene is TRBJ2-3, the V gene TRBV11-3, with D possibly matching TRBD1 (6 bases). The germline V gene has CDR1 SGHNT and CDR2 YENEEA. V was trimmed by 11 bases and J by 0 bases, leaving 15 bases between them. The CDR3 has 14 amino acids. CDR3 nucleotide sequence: TGTGCCGGCTCCCAGGACAGTAGCACAGATACGCAGTATTTT. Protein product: CAGSQDSSTDTQYF. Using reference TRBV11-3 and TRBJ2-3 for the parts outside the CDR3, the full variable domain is EAGVVQSPRYKIIEKKQPVAFWCNPISGHNTLYWYLQNLGQGPELLIRYENEEAVDDSQLPKDRFSAERLKGVDSTLKIQPAELGDSAVYLCAGSQDSSTDTQYFGPGTRLTVL.

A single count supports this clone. CDR3 sequence: CVNGVGGYEQYF. In DNA, the CDR3 is TGTGTCAACGGGGTCGGGGGCTACGAGCAGTACTTC. The chain combines TRBV7-3 with TRBJ2-7, with D tentatively TRBD2 (6 bases). The CDR3 sequence is 12 residues long. CDR1 and CDR2 from the germline V gene are SGHTA and FQGTGA.

The CDR3 loop reads CASSSGTVRGTQYF. CDR3 in DNA: TGTGCCAGCAGCTCCGGGACGGTGAGGGGGACCCAGTACTTC. V gene TRBV11-3 combines with J gene TRBJ2-5; tentatively, D is TRBD1 or TRBD2 (5 bases each). This CDR3 is built from 14 residues. V lost 4 bases to trimming and J lost 7 bases, with 16 bases between them. The germline V gene has CDR1 SGHNT and CDR2 YENEEA.

This CDR3 is CASSSQGSGPYNEQFF. CDR3 DNA sequence: TGTGCCAGCAGCTCACAGGGAAGTGGCCCTTACAATGAGCAGTTCTTC. The rearrangement links TRBV7-3 to TRBJ2-1; a possible D gene is TRBD1 (6 bases). Germline V lookup: CDR1 SGHTA, CDR2 FQGTGA. The V and J ends lost 4 bases and 4 bases respectively, with 17 bases between them. This CDR3 is built from 16 residues.

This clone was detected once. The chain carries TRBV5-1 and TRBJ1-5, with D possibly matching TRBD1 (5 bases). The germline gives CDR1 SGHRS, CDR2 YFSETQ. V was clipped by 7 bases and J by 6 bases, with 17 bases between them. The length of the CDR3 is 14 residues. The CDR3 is CASQRGIVGQPQHF. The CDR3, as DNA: TGCGCCAGCCAGAGGGGAATTGTTGGTCAGCCCCAGCATTTT.

DNA of the CDR3: TGTGCCAGCGGTCCGATAGCCTATAATTCACCCCTCCACTTT. This encodes CASGPIAYNSPLHF. V and J are TRBV7-3 and TRBJ1-6; no definite D call. Germline lookup yields CDR1 SGHTA and CDR2 FQGTGA. The ends were cut back, 8 bases at V and 2 bases at J, with 10 bases in the middle. The CDR3 has 14 amino acids.

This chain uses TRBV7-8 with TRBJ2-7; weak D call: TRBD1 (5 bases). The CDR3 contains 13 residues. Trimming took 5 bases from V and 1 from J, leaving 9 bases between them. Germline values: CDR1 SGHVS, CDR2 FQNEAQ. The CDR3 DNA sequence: TGTGCCAGCAGCACCCGGACATCCTACGAGCAGTACTTC. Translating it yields CASSTRTSYEQYF.

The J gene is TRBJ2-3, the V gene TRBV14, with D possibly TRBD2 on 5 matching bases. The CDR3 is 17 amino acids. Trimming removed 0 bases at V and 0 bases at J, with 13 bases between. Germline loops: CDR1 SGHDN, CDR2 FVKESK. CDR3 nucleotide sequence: TGTGCCAGCAGCCAAGACCTGGACTTACCTAGCACAGATACGCAGTATTTT. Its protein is CASSQDLDLPSTDTQYF.

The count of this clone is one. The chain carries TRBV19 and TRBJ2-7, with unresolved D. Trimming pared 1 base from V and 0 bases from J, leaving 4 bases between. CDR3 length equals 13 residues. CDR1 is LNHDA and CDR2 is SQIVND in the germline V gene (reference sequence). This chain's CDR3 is CASSIGSSYEQYF. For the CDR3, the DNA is TGTGCCAGTAGTATAGGTAGCTCCTACGAGCAGTACTTC.

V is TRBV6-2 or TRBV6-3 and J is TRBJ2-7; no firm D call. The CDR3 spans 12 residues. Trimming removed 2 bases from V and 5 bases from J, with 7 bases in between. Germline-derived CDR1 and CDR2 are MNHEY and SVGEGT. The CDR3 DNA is TGTGCCAGCAGTTACGGGTGGAACGAGCAGTACTTC. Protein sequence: CASSYGWNEQYF.

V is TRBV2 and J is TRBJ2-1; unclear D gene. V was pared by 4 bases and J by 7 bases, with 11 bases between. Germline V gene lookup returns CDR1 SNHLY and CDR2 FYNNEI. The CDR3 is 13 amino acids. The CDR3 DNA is TGTGCCAGCAGTGTTGTACGTGAGAATGAGCAGTTCTTC. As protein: CASSVVRENEQFF.